This T cell receptor (beta chain) is drawn from a study of blood T cell repertoires in COVID-19. Overall study context: Material from acute and convalescent COVID-19 was sourced from the United States, Italy and Spain. From T cells, B-cell-depleted T cells, or PBMCs came the material, which was cDNA or gDNA.

The CDR3 sequence is 14 residues long. The germline V gene encodes CDR1 SGHRS and CDR2 YFSETQ. V shed 4 bases and J 4 bases; nucleotides not matched to a gene: 5. Source study methods: Scientists estimated how many nucleated cells there were by amplifying reference gene primers. TCRdb keeps only in-frame clones here, not all; method: immunoSEQ multiplex PCR. V and J calls and clone size follow that table, whereas D and trimming were derived from the DNA. The sample lists roughly 98,000 clones; roughly four fifths were seen once. This chain connects TRBV5-1 to TRBJ1-5; 7 bases are shared with TRBD1. The origin of this receptor is a human donor in a cohort sampled during active COVID-19. Material for sequencing was peripheral blood. CDR3 loop: CASSTGQPNQPQHF. The CDR3, as DNA: TGCGCCAGCAGCACGGGACAGCCAAATCAGCCCCAGCATTTT.